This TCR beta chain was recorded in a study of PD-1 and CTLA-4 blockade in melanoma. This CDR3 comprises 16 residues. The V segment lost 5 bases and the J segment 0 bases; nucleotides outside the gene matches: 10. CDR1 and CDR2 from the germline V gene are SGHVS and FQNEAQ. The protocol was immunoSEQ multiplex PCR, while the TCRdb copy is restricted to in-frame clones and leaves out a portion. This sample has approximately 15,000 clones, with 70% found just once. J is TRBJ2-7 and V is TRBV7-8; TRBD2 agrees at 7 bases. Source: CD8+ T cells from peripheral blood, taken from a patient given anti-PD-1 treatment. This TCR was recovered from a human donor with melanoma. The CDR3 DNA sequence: TGTGCCAGCAGCCCACGGCGGCGGGGGACCTCCTACGAGCAGTACTTC. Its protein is CASSPRRRGTSYEQYF.